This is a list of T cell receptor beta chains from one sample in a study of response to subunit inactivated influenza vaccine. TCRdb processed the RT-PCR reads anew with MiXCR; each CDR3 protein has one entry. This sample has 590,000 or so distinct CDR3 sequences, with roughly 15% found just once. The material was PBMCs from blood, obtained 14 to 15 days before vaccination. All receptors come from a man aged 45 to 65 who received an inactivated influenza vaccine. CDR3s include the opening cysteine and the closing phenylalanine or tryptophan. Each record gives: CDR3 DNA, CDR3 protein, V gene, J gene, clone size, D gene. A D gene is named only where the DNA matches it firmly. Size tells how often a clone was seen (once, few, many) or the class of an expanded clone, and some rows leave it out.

DNA: TGTGCCAGCAGCCCTGGGGGAGGGGCGCAACTACAAGAGACCCAGTACTTC; CDR3: CASSPGGGAQLQETQYF; V: TRBV9; J: TRBJ2-5; size: few; D: TRBD2
DNA: TGCAGTGCTATCAGGGGGATGTCTTACAATGAGCAGTTCTTC; CDR3: CSAIRGMSYNEQFF; V: TRBV20-1; J: TRBJ2-1; size: few; D: TRBD1
DNA: TGTGCCACCTCCCCCCGGCCCGGGCGTGGGGCCAATGAGCAGTTCTTC; CDR3: CATSPRPGRGANEQFF; V: TRBV6-1; J: TRBJ2-1; size: .; D: .
DNA: TGTGCCATCAGTGATAAGGGGGGTAGCGGGCTCACAGATACGCAGTATTTT; CDR3: CAISDKGGSGLTDTQYF; V: TRBV10-3; J: TRBJ2-3; size: few; D: .
DNA: TGTGCCAGCAGTGATGGGCAGGGGATTAGGTACGAGCAGTACTTC; CDR3: CASSDGQGIRYEQYF; V: TRBV25-1; J: TRBJ2-7; size: many; D: .
DNA: TGTGCCAGCAGCTTAGACGTCGGGAGTGGGGAGACCCAGTACTTC; CDR3: CASSLDVGSGETQYF; V: TRBV7-7; J: TRBJ2-5; size: .; D: .
DNA: TGTGCCAGCAGTTTGAAGGAAGGGAATCAGCCCCAGCATTTT; CDR3: CASSLKEGNQPQHF; V: TRBV12-3/TRBV12-4; J: TRBJ1-5; size: few; D: .
DNA: TGTGCCAGCAGTGACTCCTATCAGGGGGGCGGAGGGACCCAGTACTTC; CDR3: CASSDSYQGGGGTQYF; V: TRBV6-4; J: TRBJ2-5; size: .; D: .
DNA: TGTGCCAGCAGCCAAGGGGGGACAGCAGGCAACGTCCTGACTTTC; CDR3: CASSQGGTAGNVLTF; V: TRBV4-2; J: TRBJ2-6; size: few; D: TRBD1
DNA: TGTGCCAGCAGCCCATCTGACAGGGTTCGCAATCAGCCCCAGCATTTT; CDR3: CASSPSDRVRNQPQHF; V: TRBV6-2/TRBV6-3; J: TRBJ1-5; size: few; D: TRBD1
DNA: TGTGCCACCAGTGATTTGTGGTATAGTTTCGCAGGGCTTAGCAATCAGCCCCAGCATTTT; CDR3: CATSDLWYSFAGLSNQPQHF; V: TRBV24-1; J: TRBJ1-5; size: .; D: .
DNA: TGTGCCAGCAGGTTCGGACAGTTTAACACAGATACGCAGTATTTT; CDR3: CASRFGQFNTDTQYF; V: TRBV5-5; J: TRBJ2-3; size: .; D: .
DNA: TGTGCCAGCAGCATGGGGACTAGCGGGGGATATTGGGGAGAGACCCAGTACTTC; CDR3: CASSMGTSGGYWGETQYF; V: TRBV7-8; J: TRBJ2-5; size: few; D: TRBD2
DNA: TGTGCCAGCAGATCCGTCCCCGGGGCGAGCTCCTACGAGCAGTACTTC; CDR3: CASRSVPGASSYEQYF; V: TRBV27; J: TRBJ2-7; size: few; D: .
DNA: TGTGCCAGCAGGGGGCAGGGACGTGAGCAGTTCTTC; CDR3: CASRGQGREQFF; V: TRBV3-1; J: TRBJ2-1; size: few; D: .
DNA: TGTGCCAGCAGTCACCCTGTGGGGGACCCCTTTTCCGAGCAGTACTTC; CDR3: CASSHPVGDPFSEQYF; V: TRBV6-2/TRBV6-3; J: TRBJ2-7; size: few; D: .
DNA: TGTGCCACCAGCAAATCAGGGGGCTCGAACACCGGGGAGCTGTTTTTT; CDR3: CATSKSGGSNTGELFF; V: TRBV7-8; J: TRBJ2-2; size: few; D: TRBD1
DNA: TGTGCCATCAGTGAGACTAGCAATGAGCAGTTCTTC; CDR3: CAISETSNEQFF; V: TRBV10-3; J: TRBJ2-1; size: many; D: .
DNA: TGTGCCAGCAGCCGCTCCCCAATAGCGGGATCCGGGGAGCTGTTTTTT; CDR3: CASSRSPIAGSGELFF; V: TRBV3-1; J: TRBJ2-2; size: .; D: TRBD2
DNA: TGCGCCAGCAGCTTGCCCGGACAGGGGCTCACTGAAGCTTTCTTT; CDR3: CASSLPGQGLTEAFF; V: TRBV5-1; J: TRBJ1-1; size: .; D: TRBD1
DNA: TGCAGTGCTACAGGGGCCCCCCTAGGAGCTTTCTTT; CDR3: CSATGAPLGAFF; V: TRBV20-1; J: TRBJ1-1; size: few; D: .
DNA: TGTGCCAGCAGCCCCCGATTGGGGCGGGAGTACGAGCAGTACTTC; CDR3: CASSPRLGREYEQYF; V: TRBV12-3/TRBV12-4; J: TRBJ2-7; size: few; D: TRBD2
DNA: TGTGCCAGCAGCTTAAGGTCCCAGGCTACTGAAGCTTTCTTT; CDR3: CASSLRSQATEAFF; V: TRBV7-9; J: TRBJ1-1; size: .; D: .
DNA: TGCGCCAGCAGCCAGGGGAAAAGTGAGCAGTTCTTC; CDR3: CASSQGKSEQFF; V: TRBV4-3; J: TRBJ2-1; size: .; D: .
DNA: TGCAGCGTCGGGACTAGCGGGAGGGCCGGCGAGCAGTACTTC; CDR3: CSVGTSGRAGEQYF; V: TRBV29-1; J: TRBJ2-7; size: .; D: TRBD2
DNA: TGTGCCAGCTCGGGCTCCGCCACTAATAGCAATCAGCCCCAGCATTTT; CDR3: CASSGSATNSNQPQHF; V: TRBV2; J: TRBJ1-5; size: many; D: .
DNA: TGTGCCAGCAACCAAGACACCGAAAACTATGGCTACACCTTC; CDR3: CASNQDTENYGYTF; V: TRBV12-3/TRBV12-4; J: TRBJ1-2; size: .; D: .
DNA: TGTGCCAGCAGCCCCGGGCTGGGGGTCGAGCAGTACTTC; CDR3: CASSPGLGVEQYF; V: TRBV11-2; J: TRBJ2-7; size: .; D: .
DNA: TGTGCCAGCAGCTTAACGACGGGGACAGTCACCGGGGAGCTGTTTTTT; CDR3: CASSLTTGTVTGELFF; V: TRBV7-3; J: TRBJ2-2; size: few; D: TRBD1
DNA: TGCAGCGTTGAAAGGTCCAGGGGCGATTGGTTCTTC; CDR3: CSVERSRGDWFF; V: TRBV29-1; J: TRBJ2-1; size: many; D: .
DNA: TGCAGTGCTAGAGATCCCTCCCCGGTGAGACAGAGGGTGGAGACCCAGTACTTC; CDR3: CSARDPSPVRQRVETQYF; V: TRBV20-1; J: TRBJ2-5; size: .; D: .
DNA: TGCAGCGTGGAACGGGAATTTAACCAGTTCTTC; CDR3: CSVEREFNQFF; V: TRBV29-1; J: TRBJ2-1; size: .; D: .
DNA: TGTGCCAGCAGCCACCGGACAGGGGACGGTGAAAAACTGTTTTTT; CDR3: CASSHRTGDGEKLFF; V: TRBV7-9; J: TRBJ1-4; size: few; D: TRBD1
DNA: TGTGCCAGCAGACAAACAGGGGGTTCCAACTATGGCTACACCTTC; CDR3: CASRQTGGSNYGYTF; V: TRBV2; J: TRBJ1-2; size: .; D: TRBD1
DNA: TGTGCCAGCAGCATTAGCGGGACCCTCACAGATACGCAGTATTTT; CDR3: CASSISGTLTDTQYF; V: TRBV7-2; J: TRBJ2-3; size: few; D: TRBD2
DNA: TGTGCCAGCATCCTTAGCGGGCAGATAGGGCATGAGCAGTTCTTC; CDR3: CASILSGQIGHEQFF; V: TRBV7-9; J: TRBJ2-1; size: few; D: TRBD2